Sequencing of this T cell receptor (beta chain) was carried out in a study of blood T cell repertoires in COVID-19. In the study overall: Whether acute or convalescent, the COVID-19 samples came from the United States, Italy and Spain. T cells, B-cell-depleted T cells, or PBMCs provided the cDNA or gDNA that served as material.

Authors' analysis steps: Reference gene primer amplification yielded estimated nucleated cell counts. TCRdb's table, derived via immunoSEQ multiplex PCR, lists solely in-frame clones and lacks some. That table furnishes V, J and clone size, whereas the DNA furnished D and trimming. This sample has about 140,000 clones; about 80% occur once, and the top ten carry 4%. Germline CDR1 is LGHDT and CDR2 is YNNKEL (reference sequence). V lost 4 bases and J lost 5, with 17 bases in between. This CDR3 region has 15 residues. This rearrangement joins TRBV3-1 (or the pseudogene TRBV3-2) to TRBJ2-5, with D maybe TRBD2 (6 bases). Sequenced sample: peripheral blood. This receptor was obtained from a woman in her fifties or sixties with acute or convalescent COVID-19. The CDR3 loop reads CASSPSMGRGETQYF. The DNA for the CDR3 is TGTGCCAGCAGCCCCTCCATGGGCCGGGGGGAGACCCAGTACTTC.